Each of the 18 T cell receptor beta chains below was sequenced from the same sample in a study of blood T cell repertoires in COVID-19. Clones were sequenced by immunoSEQ multiplex PCR, and TCRdb holds only the in-frame ones, with some missing. The sample has about 250,000 clones, approximately 86% seen once. Sequencing was carried out using peripheral blood. All receptors derive from a human donor in a cohort sampled during active COVID-19.

V gene TRBV19 combines with J gene TRBJ2-1; 9 nucleotides line up with TRBD2. This CDR3 has 16 residues. V was pared by 3 bases and J by 4 bases, with 7 bases of the junction left unmatched. CDR1 and CDR2 (germline): LNHDA, SQIVND (reference sequence). The CDR3 nucleotides read TGTGCCAGTAGTATGGCGGGACTAGCCAGGTACAATGAGCAGTTCTTC. This codes for CASSMAGLARYNEQFF.

V and J are TRBV5-1 and TRBJ1-6; 9 positions agree with TRBD1. Germline CDR1 and CDR2: SGHRS and YFSETQ. Losses at the gene ends were 4 bases for V and 8 bases for J; bases not matched to a gene: 7. This CDR3 spans 15 amino acids. CDR3 protein: CASSGGQGSHSPLHF. The CDR3 DNA follows: TGCGCCAGCAGCGGGGGACAGGGATCTCATTCACCCCTCCACTTT.

The rearrangement uses TRBV5-1 and TRBJ2-2, with D possibly matching TRBD2 (5 bases). V lost 0 bases, J lost 3 bases, and 6 bases lay in between. This CDR3 comprises 14 residues. Looked up from germline, CDR1 is SGHRS and CDR2 is YFSETQ. The CDR3 coding sequence is TGCGCCAGCAGCTTGGAGCGGCACACCGGGGAGCTGTTTTTT. This encodes CASSLERHTGELFF.

The chain joins TRBV6-5 to TRBJ1-2, with TRBD1 matching 8 bases. The germline CDR1 and CDR2 sequences are MNHEY and SVGAGI. This CDR3 has 13 amino acids. Losses at the gene ends were 7 bases for V and 13 bases for J; bases not matched to a gene: 14. CDR3 amino acids: CASTATGGGGSTF. The CDR3 coding sequence is TGTGCCAGCACCGCCACAGGGGGAGGTGGGTCCACCTTC.

The chain carries TRBV6-5 and TRBJ2-5; a weak D match, TRBD2 (5 bases). Trimming took off 6 bases at V and 5 bases at J, with 16 bases between the two ends. This CDR3 contains 14 residues. Germline lookup yields CDR1 MNHEY and CDR2 SVGAGI. CDR3 protein: CASRGSGGSETQYF. The CDR3 nucleotides read TGTGCCAGCAGAGGGTCCGGAGGATCCGAGACCCAGTACTTC.

The chain links TRBV4-1 to TRBJ2-5, with 12 positions matching TRBD2. Looked up from germline, CDR1 is MGHRA and CDR2 is YSYEKL. The V segment lost 0 bases and the J segment 5 bases; nucleotides outside the gene matches: 13. This CDR3 is 19 amino acids long. Here the CDR3 DNA reads TGCGCCAGCAGCCAAGAAACGGGCTCTAGCGGGGGGGCACGGGAGACCCAGTACTTC. Protein: CASSQETGSSGGARETQYF.

The CDR3 DNA is TGCGCCAGCAGCCGGGGGACTAGCGGGGGTGGAAAAGATACGCAGTATTTT. It encodes CASSRGTSGGGKDTQYF. V usage is TRBV5-1 and J usage is TRBJ2-3, with 14 bases matching TRBD2. V trimming: 4 bases; J trimming: 5 bases; junction bases outside the gene matches: 9. CDR1 and CDR2 (germline): SGHRS, YFSETQ. The CDR3 runs to 17 residues. The variable domain in full, with the rest retrieved from reference TRBV5-1 and TRBJ2-3, is KAGVTQTPRYLIKTRGQQVTLSCSPISGHRSVSWYQQTPGQGLQFLFEYFSETQRNKGNFPGRFSGRQFSNSRSEMNVSTLELGDSALYLCASSRGTSGGGKDTQYFGPGTRLTVL.

The J gene is TRBJ2-7, the V gene TRBV18, with D perhaps matching TRBD1 (5 bases). V was trimmed by 6 bases and J by 2 bases, leaving 11 bases between them. Germline V CDR1 and CDR2: KGHSH, LQKENI. The CDR3 consists of 13 residues. The CDR3 bases are TGTGCCAGCTCTCCGAGACAGACCTACGAGCAGTACTTC. It is translated as CASSPRQTYEQYF.

The chain carries TRBV27 and TRBJ1-6, with D hard to call. V lost 5 bases, J lost 9 bases, and 11 bases lay in between. The CDR3 totals 13 residues. The germline gives CDR1 MNHEY, CDR2 SMNVEV (reference sequence). The CDR3 sequence: CASSPTAGSPLHF. In DNA, the CDR3 is TGTGCCAGCAGTCCCACGGCGGGTTCACCCCTCCACTTT.

The rearrangement uses TRBV27 and TRBJ2-2; TRBD1 matches 7 bases. Germline CDR1 MNHEY, CDR2 SMNVEV (reference sequence). J gave up 7 bases and V 7 bases, and 12 bases lay outside the gene matches. The CDR3 totals 15 residues. The CDR3 bases are TGTGCCAGCAAGTTGAAGGGGGCCCCCGGCGGGGAGCTGTTTTTT. Protein: CASKLKGAPGGELFF.

The rearrangement uses TRBV6-5 and TRBJ2-2, with 7 bases that match TRBD1. After removal of 6 bases from V and 5 bases from J, the junction contained 9 bases not matched to a gene. The germline V gene has CDR1 MNHEY and CDR2 SVGAGI. The CDR3 sequence is 15 residues long. CDR3 sequence: CASSPQGVRTGELFF. In DNA, the CDR3 is TGTGCCAGCAGCCCGCAGGGGGTGCGGACCGGGGAGCTGTTTTTT.

J is TRBJ2-7 and V is TRBV7-2; tentative D call: TRBD1 (6 bases). V was pared by 5 bases and J by 2 bases, with 10 bases between. Germline-derived CDR1 and CDR2 are SGHTA and FQGNSA. This CDR3 comprises 13 residues. The DNA for the CDR3 is TGTGCCAGCAGCCGGGACATTACCTACGAGCAGTACTTC. Translated, it gives CASSRDITYEQYF.

The chain joins TRBV7-2 to TRBJ2-2; D might be TRBD2 (5 bases). The V and J ends lost 5 bases and 1 base respectively, with 11 bases between them. The CDR3 totals 15 residues. Germline V gene lookup returns CDR1 SGHTA and CDR2 FQGNSA. In nucleotides, the CDR3 is TGTGCCAGCAGCAACAACGGGGTGAACACCGGGGAGCTGTTTTTT. Protein product: CASSNNGVNTGELFF.

The gene calls are TRBV30 and TRBJ1-2; D is possibly TRBD1 (6 bases). CDR3 length: 15 amino acids. Germline lookup yields CDR1 GTSNPN and CDR2 SVGIG (reference sequence). This CDR3 reads CAYGGQEKMNYGYTF. The DNA of the CDR3 is TGTGCTTACGGGGGGCAGGAGAAAATGAACTATGGCTACACCTTC.

The chain joins TRBV19 to TRBJ2-1; 8 bases match TRBD1. Germline V gene lookup returns CDR1 LNHDA and CDR2 SQIVND (reference sequence). The ends lost 3 bases at V and 2 bases at J; junction bases unmatched: 9. CDR3 size: 17 residues. The CDR3 nucleotides are TGTGCCAGTAGTATTGGGACAGGTGGGGGCCCCTACAATGAGCAGTTCTTC. The encoded protein is CASSIGTGGGPYNEQFF.

The chain recombines TRBV28 with TRBJ1-4, with 7 bases lining up with TRBD1. There are 14 residues in the CDR3. Germline assignment: CDR1 MDHEN and CDR2 SYDVKM. The chain's CDR3 is CASGVGGFNEKLFF. As DNA, the CDR3 is TGTGCTAGCGGGGTAGGGGGCTTCAATGAAAAACTGTTTTTT.

DNA of the CDR3: TGCGCCAGCAGCTCCGGGACAGTCACAGATACGCAGTATTTT. The encoded protein is CASSSGTVTDTQYF. The chain carries TRBV5-1 and TRBJ2-3; 7 positions agree with TRBD1. V lost 3 bases to trimming and J lost 2 bases; unmatched junction nucleotides: 3. Looked up from germline, CDR1 is SGHRS and CDR2 is YFSETQ. The CDR3 consists of 14 residues.

The gene calls are TRBV7-2 and TRBJ2-3; TRBD2 agrees at 7 bases. V was pared by 1 base and J by 3 bases, with 4 bases of the junction left unmatched. Germline loops: CDR1 SGHTA, CDR2 FQGNSA. The CDR3 is 15 amino acids. CDR3: CASSLDGGGTDTQYF. CDR3 nucleotides: TGTGCCAGCAGCTTAGATGGGGGGGGAACAGATACGCAGTATTTT.